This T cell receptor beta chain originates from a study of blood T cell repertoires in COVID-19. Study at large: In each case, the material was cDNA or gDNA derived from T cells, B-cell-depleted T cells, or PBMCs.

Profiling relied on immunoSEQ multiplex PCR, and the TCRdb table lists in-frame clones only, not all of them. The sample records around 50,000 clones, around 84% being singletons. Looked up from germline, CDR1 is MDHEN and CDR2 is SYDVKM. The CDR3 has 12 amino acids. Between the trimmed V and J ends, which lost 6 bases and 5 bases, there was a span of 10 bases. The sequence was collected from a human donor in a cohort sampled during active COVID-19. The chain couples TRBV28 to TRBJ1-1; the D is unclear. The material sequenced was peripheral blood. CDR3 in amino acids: CASRQRLTEAFF. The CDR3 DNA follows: TGTGCCAGCAGGCAGCGACTAACTGAAGCTTTCTTT.